This TCR beta chain was identified during a study of cytomegalovirus exposure and HLA in healthy donors. Across the whole study: The approximately 610 first-cohort repertoires shared a platform with the approximately 110 validation repertoires, as reported in a later analysis. General study findings and limits: In the roughly 120 validation repertoires, a later analysis found that first-cohort TCR clusters tended to co-occur. Among TCR sequences, most were rare, though some public TCRs appeared in many donors. Cytomegalovirus association was listed for 164 TCR beta chains.

With respect to this clone: Its matching antigen is unknown.

This CDR3 contains 18 residues. Trimming at V came to 3 bases and at J to 0 bases, leaving 6 bases not matched to a gene. Germline V gene sequence: CDR1 SGHTA, CDR2 FQGNSA. Sequenced by immunoSEQ multiplex PCR; TCRdb stores in-frame clones only, minus some. Of fewer than 75,000 clones in the sample, approximately 95% were seen once. This TCR was sampled from a young man in good health and CMV-seronegative. Material: PBMCs. This chain joins TRBV7-2 and TRBJ2-3; 13 positions agree with TRBD2. CDR3 region: CASSFYGTSGKSTDTQYF. The CDR3 coding sequence is TGTGCCAGCAGCTTCTATGGGACTAGCGGGAAGAGCACAGATACGCAGTATTTT.